These 12 T cell receptor beta chains were sequenced from one sample in a study of radiotherapy plus CTLA-4 blockade in lung cancer. Sequencing was performed with immunoSEQ multiplex PCR; in TCRdb, only in-frame clones are kept and a portion is missing. The data contain 71,000 or so clones, approximately 86% of them singletons. The sample consisted of peripheral blood, taken from a patient treated with radiotherapy plus ipilimumab. These receptors originate from a human donor with non-small cell lung cancer who had stable disease on radiotherapy plus ipilimumab.

CDR3 bases: TGCAGCGTTGTTTCGGGGGGTAACACTGAAGCTTTCTTT. Amino acid sequence: CSVVSGGNTEAFF. The rearrangement joins TRBV29-1 to TRBJ1-1; D perhaps matches TRBD1 (5 bases). The CDR3 covers 13 residues. Between the trimmed V and J ends, which lost 4 bases and 2 bases, there was a span of 11 bases. Germline values: CDR1 SQVTM, CDR2 ANQGSEA.

J is TRBJ1-2 and V is TRBV29-1; D uncertain. Looked up from germline, CDR1 is SQVTM and CDR2 is ANQGSEA. Between the trimmed V and J ends, which lost 0 bases and 7 bases, there was a span of 9 bases. The CDR3 sequence is 12 residues long. CDR3 in amino acids: CSVEELRSGYTF. The CDR3 nucleotides read TGCAGCGTTGAAGAGCTCAGATCTGGCTACACCTTC. The whole variable domain, filled in from reference TRBV29-1 and TRBJ1-2, reads SAVISQKPSRDICQRGTSLTIQCQVDSQVTMMFWYRQQPGQSLTLIATANQGSEATYESGFVIDKFPISRPNLTFSTLTVSNMSPEDSSIYLCSVEELRSGYTFGSGTRLTVV.

The CDR3, as DNA: TGCGCCAGCAGCAACACAGGGATTCACGAGACCCAGTACTTC. Its protein is CASSNTGIHETQYF. This chain connects TRBV5-1 to TRBJ2-5; perhaps TRBD1 as D (6 bases). Germline CDR1 reads SGHRS; CDR2 reads YFSETQ. The CDR3 totals 14 residues. V gave up 4 bases and J gave up 5 bases, with 15 bases separating them.

With regard to this clone: The same CDR3 is also encoded by other DNA sequences in this sample. The V and J genes are TRBV18 and TRBJ1-1; D is unclear. The CDR3 sequence is 13 residues long. V shed 4 bases and J shed 2 bases, with 8 bases lying between them. The germline CDR1 and CDR2 sequences are KGHSH and LQKENI. The CDR3 coding sequence is TGTGCCAGCTCACGTACAGATAACACTGAAGCTTTCTTT. Protein product: CASSRTDNTEAFF.

The chain recombines TRBV5-4 with TRBJ2-2; TRBD2 matches 10 bases. V lost 3 bases to trimming and J lost 1 base; unmatched junction nucleotides: 0. CDR3 length equals 15 residues. Germline CDR1 reads SGHNT; CDR2 reads YYREEE (reference sequence). CDR3 protein: CASSSSGRNTGELFF. The CDR3 DNA is TGTGCCAGCAGCTCTAGCGGGAGGAACACCGGGGAGCTGTTTTTT.

V gene TRBV10-3 combines with J gene TRBJ2-5, with 10 bases lining up with TRBD1. Unmatched junction bases numbered 10, after V lost 2 bases and J lost 4 bases. Germline CDR1 is ENHRY and CDR2 is SYGVKD. The CDR3 consists of 17 residues. The CDR3 DNA is TGTGCCATCAGTGAGAGGGACAGGGGCCCCGACAGAGAGACCCAGTACTTC. Translated, it gives CAISERDRGPDRETQYF.

The chain carries TRBV28 and TRBJ2-4, with D unresolved. CDR3 length: 14 residues. The germline V gene encodes CDR1 MDHEN and CDR2 SYDVKM. The V and J ends lost 3 bases and 0 bases respectively, with 6 bases between them. The CDR3 protein is CASSFLLAKNIQYF. DNA for the CDR3: TGTGCCAGCAGTTTTCTCCTAGCCAAAAACATTCAGTACTTC. The entire variable domain, with the rest obtained from reference TRBV28 and TRBJ2-4, is as follows: DVKVTQSSRYLVKRTGEKVFLECVQDMDHENMFWYRQDPGLGLRLIYFSYDVKMKEKGDIPEGYSVSREKKERFSLILESASTNQTSMYLCASSFLLAKNIQYFGAGTRLSVL.

This sequence joins TRBV9 and TRBJ2-7; TRBD1 might be the D (5 bases). The germline V gene has CDR1 SGDLS and CDR2 YYNGEE. The CDR3 is made up of 19 amino acids. V shed 4 bases and J shed 0 bases, with 26 bases lying between them. CDR3 residues: CASSPRQRRTPPLSYEQYF. CDR3 sequence (DNA): TGTGCCAGCAGCCCCCGACAGAGGCGAACTCCACCCCTCTCCTACGAGCAGTACTTC.

This chain joins TRBV11-2 and TRBJ2-2, with 11 positions matching TRBD2. The CDR3 consists of 16 residues. V lost 1 base to trimming and J lost 6 bases; unmatched junction nucleotides: 4. The V gene's germline CDR1 is SGHAT and CDR2 FQNNGV. The CDR3 coding sequence is TGTGCCAGCAGCTTAGGACTAGCGGGAATAGCCGGGGAGCTGTTTTTT. Encoded protein: CASSLGLAGIAGELFF.

The chain joins TRBV19 to TRBJ2-7; 10 nucleotides align to TRBD1. J lost 5 bases, V lost 4 bases, and 2 bases had no gene match. CDR1 LNHDA and CDR2 SQIVND come from the germline V gene (reference sequence). The CDR3 has 13 residues. CDR3 region: CASSRDRGDEQYF. The CDR3, as DNA: TGTGCCAGTAGTAGGGACAGGGGCGACGAGCAGTACTTC.

This clone showed up just once. The same CDR3 can be traced to other DNA sequences in this sample. J is TRBJ2-3 and V is TRBV7-3; D is perhaps TRBD1 (5 bases). Looked up from germline, CDR1 is SGHTA and CDR2 is FQGTGA. V lost 2 bases, J lost 4 bases, and 7 bases lay in between. This CDR3 comprises 13 residues. The CDR3 reads CASSLLGADTQYF. CDR3 nucleotide sequence: TGTGCCAGCAGCTTATTAGGGGCAGATACGCAGTATTTT.

This clone appeared once. V is TRBV9 and J is TRBJ2-7, with D possibly matching TRBD1 (6 bases). V dropped 0 bases and J dropped 2 bases, with 9 bases sitting between them. The germline V gene encodes CDR1 SGDLS and CDR2 YYNGEE. The CDR3 has 14 amino acids. CDR3 DNA: TGTGCCAGCAGCGTAGGGCAGGGGACCTACGAGCAGTACTTC. Its translation: CASSVGQGTYEQYF. Using reference TRBV9 and TRBJ2-7 for the parts outside the CDR3, the full variable domain is DSGVTQTPKHLITATGQRVTLRCSPRSGDLSVYWYQQSLDQGLQFLIQYYNGEERAKGNILERFSAQQFPDLHSELNLSSLELGDSALYFCASSVGQGTYEQYFGPGTRLTVT.